Below are 21 T cell receptor beta chains sequenced from a single sample in a study of graft-versus-host responses after intestinal transplantation. Profiled with immunoSEQ multiplex PCR; TCRdb holds only in-frame clones, not every one. In the table there are about 10,000 clones, roughly 31% of which are singletons. This specimen consisted of alloreactive CD4+ T cells from a mixed lymphocyte reaction culture, obtained before transplantation. As for subset: CFSE-low proliferating T cells sorted from roughly 6-day pre-transplant mixed lymphocyte reaction (GvH or HvG direction). The receptors here all came from a human patient who was an organ donor for intestinal transplantation.

The V gene is TRBV13, the J gene TRBJ1-1; unclear D gene. This CDR3 has 16 amino acids. Trimming stripped 5 bases from V and 5 bases from J, with 21 bases between. CDR1 is PRHDT, CDR2 FYEKMQ, per germline (reference sequence). This chain's CDR3 is CASSPRGFLVGTEAFF. CDR3 in DNA: TGTGCCAGCAGCCCCCGAGGCTTCCTCGTGGGAACTGAAGCTTTCTTT.

The sample holds a few counts of this clone. The V call is TRBV30, the J call TRBJ1-3; 7 nucleotides agree with TRBD1. Germline V gives CDR1 GTSNPN, CDR2 SVGIG (reference sequence). CDR3 length equals 15 residues. With V trimmed by 5 bases and J by 2 bases, 9 bases remained unmatched. CDR3 amino acids: CAWGQVSRAGNTIYF. CDR3 nucleotide sequence: TGTGCCTGGGGACAGGTATCCCGGGCTGGAAACACCATATATTTT.

The rearrangement uses TRBV6-5 and TRBJ2-1; D is possibly TRBD2 (6 bases). The germline V gene has CDR1 MNHEY and CDR2 SVGAGI. The length of the CDR3 is 14 residues. Trimming removed 2 bases from V and 4 bases from J, with 9 bases in between. The CDR3 spells CASSYPGLYNEQFF. The CDR3 DNA sequence: TGTGCCAGCAGTTACCCGGGACTTTACAATGAGCAGTTCTTC.

The V call is TRBV27, the J call TRBJ1-2; perhaps TRBD1 as D (5 bases). CDR3 length: 16 residues. V dropped 6 bases and J dropped 3 bases, with 20 bases sitting between them. CDR1 is MNHEY, CDR2 SMNVEV, per germline (reference sequence). The CDR3: CASSPRGAGGDYGYTF. Written as DNA, the CDR3 is TGTGCCAGCAGCCCTCGAGGCGCCGGGGGTGACTATGGCTACACCTTC.

This sequence joins TRBV5-1 and TRBJ2-3; 12 positions match TRBD2. CDR3 length: 16 amino acids. The V segment lost 0 bases and the J segment 12 bases; nucleotides outside the gene matches: 11. Germline V lookup: CDR1 SGHRS, CDR2 YFSETQ. The CDR3: CASSLAVGTSGSPQYF. CDR3 nucleotide sequence: TGCGCCAGCAGCTTGGCTGTGGGGACTAGCGGGTCCCCACAGTATTTT.

Sample share makes this clone medium-sized. The V gene is TRBV5-1, the J gene TRBJ2-2; D is ambiguous. The V gene lost 2 bases and the J gene lost 5 bases, with 7 bases spanning the gap. The CDR3 extends over 13 amino acids. CDR1 is SGHRS and CDR2 is YFSETQ in the germline V gene. The CDR3 sequence: CASSLWQTGELFF. CDR3 DNA: TGCGCCAGCAGCTTATGGCAGACCGGGGAGCTGTTTTTT.

The chain combines TRBV5-6 with TRBJ2-3, with no clear D. Germline V gene lookup returns CDR1 SGHDT and CDR2 YYEEEE. Trimming left V 2 bases short and J 2 bases short, with 9 bases between. The CDR3 extends over 14 amino acids. As DNA, the CDR3 is TGTGCCAGCAGCTTAGGGCTGCACACAGATACGCAGTATTTT. Translated: CASSLGLHTDTQYF.

The chain couples TRBV7-8 to TRBJ2-1; perhaps TRBD2 as D (6 bases). The CDR3 consists of 12 residues. With 3 bases removed from V and 9 bases from J, the gap between germline ends came to 9 bases. Germline CDR1 reads SGHVS; CDR2 reads FQNEAQ. CDR3 amino acids: CASSFGGFEQFF. The CDR3 DNA reads as TGTGCCAGCAGCTTTGGAGGGTTTGAGCAGTTCTTC.

Written as DNA, the CDR3 is TGTGCCAGCAGTGAACAGGGGGCAGATACGCAGTATTTT. Its protein product is CASSEQGADTQYF. The chain uses TRBV6-1 and TRBJ2-3; TRBD1 matches 7 bases. Germline lookup yields CDR1 MNHNS and CDR2 SASEGT. The CDR3 has 13 amino acids. Germline trimming cut 2 bases from V and 4 bases from J; bases unmatched to any gene: 0.

This clone has a handful of counts. The V and J genes are TRBV18 and TRBJ2-2; a weak D match, TRBD1 (6 bases). The germline V gene encodes CDR1 KGHSH and CDR2 LQKENI. The CDR3 consists of 13 residues. V lost 3 bases and J 6 bases, leaving 8 bases between the germline ends. The CDR3 is CASSPYRAGELFF. The CDR3 DNA reads as TGTGCCAGCTCACCCTACAGGGCCGGGGAGCTGTTTTTT.

This clone is categorized as medium-sized. The chain couples TRBV5-1 to TRBJ1-4, with D perhaps matching TRBD1 (5 bases). Looked up from germline, CDR1 is SGHRS and CDR2 is YFSETQ. CDR3 length equals 14 residues. V was clipped by 2 bases and J by 4 bases, with 9 bases between them. The CDR3 here is CASSFRDGNEKLFF. CDR3 in DNA: TGCGCCAGCAGCTTCCGGGACGGTAATGAAAAACTGTTTTTT.

This clone turned up a few times. V gene TRBV6-5 combines with J gene TRBJ2-7; 7 nucleotides line up with TRBD1. The V gene's germline CDR1 is MNHEY and CDR2 SVGAGI. V was clipped by 5 bases and J by 4 bases; unmatched bases: 11. This CDR3 comprises 15 residues. The CDR3 is CASSPPRQGKYEQYF. CDR3 nucleotides: TGTGCCAGCAGTCCTCCAAGACAGGGAAAGTACGAGCAGTACTTC.

A few counts support this clone. The chain carries TRBV20-1 and TRBJ1-2, with D hard to call. Trimming shortened V by 5 bases and J by 1 base, and 5 bases separated the two germline ends. CDR1 is DFQATT, CDR2 SNEGSKA, per germline (reference sequence). The CDR3 is made up of 11 amino acids. CDR3: CSAPDNYGYTF. The CDR3 DNA sequence: TGCAGTGCTCCAGATAACTATGGCTACACCTTC.

This clone turned up a few times. The chain carries TRBV18 and TRBJ1-5, with D maybe TRBD1 (6 bases). The germline V gene encodes CDR1 KGHSH and CDR2 LQKENI. The CDR3 consists of 18 residues. V lost 4 bases and J lost 0, with 19 bases in between. CDR3 in amino acids: CASSRMTGGGYSNQPQHF. The CDR3 nucleotides read TGTGCCAGCTCACGTATGACAGGAGGGGGATATAGCAATCAGCCCCAGCATTTT.

This clone qualifies as medium-sized (0.01 to 0.1%). The chain links TRBV20-1 to TRBJ1-1, with D uncertain. Between the trimmed V and J ends, which lost 5 bases and 10 bases, there was a span of 14 bases. The CDR3 has 11 amino acids. The V gene's germline CDR1 is DFQATT and CDR2 SNEGSKA (reference sequence). CDR3 protein: CSAQHNRGAFF. In DNA form, the CDR3 reads TGCAGTGCTCAACATAATCGGGGAGCTTTCTTT.

The chain recombines TRBV18 with TRBJ2-7; D unclear. Trimming took 3 bases from V and 3 from J, leaving 9 bases between them. Looked up from germline, CDR1 is KGHSH and CDR2 is LQKENI. The CDR3 is 13 amino acids. For the CDR3, the DNA is TGTGCCAGCTCACCCCGTACGAGCTACGAGCAGTACTTC. This translates into CASSPRTSYEQYF.

The J gene is TRBJ1-5, the V gene TRBV2; D possibly corresponds to TRBD1 (5 bases). The CDR3 extends over 14 amino acids. V lost 4 bases, J lost 5 bases, and 12 bases lay in between. Germline-derived CDR1 and CDR2 are SNHLY and FYNNEI. DNA of the CDR3: TGTGCCAGCAGTGGCCAGGGTCAGCATCAGCCCCAGCATTTT. It encodes CASSGQGQHQPQHF.

This chain connects TRBV6-1 to TRBJ2-2; D is possibly TRBD2 (5 bases). The CDR3 contains 15 residues. Trimming took off 5 bases at V and 1 base at J, with 11 bases between the two ends. Germline V gives CDR1 MNHNS, CDR2 SASEGT. CDR3 region: CASSFGGLNTGELFF. Here the CDR3 DNA reads TGTGCCAGCAGTTTTGGCGGGCTGAACACCGGGGAGCTGTTTTTT.

As concerns this clone: Other nucleotide sequences from this sample produce the same CDR3. This sequence joins TRBV5-1 and TRBJ1-2; the D gene is possibly TRBD1 (5 bases). In germline, CDR1 is SGHRS, CDR2 YFSETQ. The CDR3 has 12 residues. The ends were cut back, 4 bases at V and 3 bases at J, with 7 bases in the middle. This CDR3 reads CASSLGDYGYTF. For the CDR3, the DNA is TGCGCCAGCAGCCTAGGGGACTATGGCTACACCTTC.

The rearrangement joins TRBV28 to TRBJ1-2; D may be TRBD1 (5 bases). CDR1 and CDR2 (germline): MDHEN, SYDVKM. V was shortened by 2 bases and J by 5 bases, with 6 bases between the two germline ends. The CDR3 is 12 residues long. The chain's CDR3 is CASSLGQYGYTF. CDR3 sequence (DNA): TGTGCCAGCAGTTTAGGACAATATGGCTACACCTTC.

This clone occurred a few times. The V and J genes are TRBV7-2 and TRBJ1-5, with D possibly matching TRBD1 (5 bases). V lost 3 bases to trimming and J lost 1 base, with 13 bases between them. The germline gives CDR1 SGHTA, CDR2 FQGNSA. This CDR3 contains 16 residues. In DNA, the CDR3 is TGTGCCAGCAGCTTGCAGGGATATGTCAGCAATCAGCCCCAGCATTTT. Its protein product is CASSLQGYVSNQPQHF. Full variable domain (missing parts from reference TRBV7-2 and TRBJ1-5): GAGVSQSPSNKVTEKGKDVELRCDPISGHTALYWYRQSLGQGLEFLIYFQGNSAPDKSGLPSDRFSAERTGGSVSTLTIQRTQQEDSAVYLCASSLQGYVSNQPQHFGDGTRLSIL.